The 17 T cell receptor beta chains given below trace back to one sample, sequenced in a study of graft-versus-host responses after intestinal transplantation. No antigen is known for these receptors. Repertoires were generated with immunoSEQ multiplex PCR, while TCRdb's copy carries only in-frame clones and drops some. This table has 80,000 to 85,000 clones, 90% to 95% appearing once. This material consisted of unstimulated CD4+ T cells sorted from spleen or lymph node cells, taken before intestinal transplant. These receptors were taken from a human donor who received an intestinal transplant.

The chain joins TRBV5-5 to TRBJ1-1; TRBD1 might be the D (6 bases). Germline CDR1 reads SGHKS; CDR2 reads YYEKEE (reference sequence). The CDR3 sequence is 15 residues long. V shed 7 bases and J shed 3 bases, with 19 bases lying between them. CDR3 protein: CASCVSGTGYTEAFF. Written as DNA, the CDR3 is TGTGCCAGCTGCGTCAGTGGAACAGGGTACACTGAAGCTTTCTTT.

The chain is built from TRBV15 and TRBJ2-7, with 9 bases that match TRBD2. In germline, CDR1 is LNHNV, CDR2 YYDKDF (reference sequence). CDR3 size: 19 residues. Germline trimming cut 5 bases from V and 1 base from J; bases unmatched to any gene: 18. The CDR3 protein is CATSSTIDGVLAGSYEQYF. The CDR3, as DNA: TGTGCCACCAGCTCCACAATCGACGGGGTCCTAGCGGGGTCCTACGAGCAGTACTTC.

This chain links TRBV7-6 with TRBJ1-1; no firm D call. CDR1 SGHVS and CDR2 FNYEAQ come from the germline V gene. The CDR3 runs 14 residues. V lost 0 bases and J 0 bases, leaving 5 bases between the germline ends. The CDR3 protein is CASSLAQVNTEAFF. The CDR3 region has the DNA TGTGCCAGCAGCTTAGCGCAGGTGAACACTGAAGCTTTCTTT. Together with reference TRBV7-6 and TRBJ1-1, the CDR3 gives the full variable domain: GAGVSQSPRYKVTKRGQDVALRCDPISGHVSLYWYRQALGQGPEFLTYFNYEAQQDKSGLPNDRFSAERPEGSISTLTIQRTEQRDSAMYRCASSLAQVNTEAFFGQGTRLTVV.

The chain has TRBV30 and TRBJ1-3; no clear D gene. This CDR3 has 13 amino acids. The germline CDR1 and CDR2 sequences are GTSNPN and SVGIG (reference sequence). Trimming pared 5 bases from V and 0 bases from J, leaving 8 bases between. CDR3 loop: CAWETVSGNTIYF. The CDR3 DNA reads TGTGCCTGGGAAACGGTCTCTGGAAACACCATATATTTT.

This sequence joins TRBV4-3 and TRBJ2-3, with 11 bases identical to TRBD2. CDR3 length: 16 amino acids. V shed 1 base, J shed 5 bases, and the junction held 5 bases outside the gene matches. In germline, CDR1 is LGHNA, CDR2 YSLEER. In DNA form, the CDR3 reads TGCGCCAGCAGCCAAGTTAGCGGGGGGGCGAGAGATACGCAGTATTTT. Translated, it gives CASSQVSGGARDTQYF.

The V call is TRBV7-9, the J call TRBJ1-4; TRBD1 might be the D (5 bases). Germline CDR1 SEHNR, CDR2 FQNEAQ (reference sequence). The CDR3 totals 16 residues. Trimming took 6 bases from V and 7 from J, leaving 21 bases between them. CDR3 amino acids: CASSAVPGGGGEKLFF. CDR3 coding DNA: TGTGCCAGCAGTGCTGTTCCCGGGGGTGGTGGTGAAAAACTGTTTTTT.

The chain links TRBV30 to TRBJ1-2; 7 nucleotides line up with TRBD1. The CDR3 extends over 14 amino acids. From germline, CDR1 is GTSNPN and CDR2 SVGIG (reference sequence). V was pared by 0 bases and J by 5 bases, with 6 bases of the junction left unmatched. The DNA for the CDR3 is TGTGCCTGGAGTGTGACAGGGTACGGGTATGGCTACACCTTC. Translated: CAWSVTGYGYGYTF.

V is TRBV7-9 and J is TRBJ1-3; 8 nucleotides align to TRBD1. Germline values: CDR1 SEHNR, CDR2 FQNEAQ (reference sequence). The CDR3 is 17 amino acids. The J segment lost 0 bases and the V segment lost 1 base, leaving 5 bases of the junction unmatched. The CDR3 sequence: CASSLGTGIHSGNTIYF. The CDR3, as DNA: TGTGCCAGCAGCTTAGGGACAGGGATACACTCTGGAAACACCATATATTTT.

This chain uses TRBV18 with TRBJ1-4; 7 positions agree with TRBD1. Looked up from germline, CDR1 is KGHSH and CDR2 is LQKENI. V shed 5 bases and J 8 bases; nucleotides not matched to a gene: 11. The CDR3 spans 15 residues. CDR3 amino acids: CASSRSRQGNEKLFF. As DNA, the CDR3 is TGTGCCAGCTCAAGATCTAGACAGGGTAACGAAAAACTGTTTTTT.

This chain connects TRBV7-2 to TRBJ1-2; perhaps TRBD1 as D (5 bases). The CDR3 has 11 amino acids. Germline values: CDR1 SGHTA, CDR2 FQGNSA. The V end was cut by 4 bases, the J end by 5 bases, with 5 bases between. CDR3 amino acids: CASSSGYGYTF. The CDR3 bases are TGTGCCAGCAGCTCAGGGTATGGCTACACCTTC.

The J gene is TRBJ2-7, the V gene TRBV5-8; D gene ambiguous. The CDR3 is made up of 11 amino acids. V was pared by 4 bases and J by 5 bases, with 7 bases between. Germline loops: CDR1 SGHTS, CDR2 YDEGEE. The CDR3 DNA reads as TGTGCCAGCAGCCGCTTAGACGAGCAGTACTTC. It codes for CASSRLDEQYF.

The chain combines TRBV7-2 with TRBJ1-1; D is uncertain. The CDR3 has 16 amino acids. Germline V gives CDR1 SGHTA, CDR2 FQGNSA. V was trimmed by 1 base and J by 6 bases, leaving 18 bases between them. Here the CDR3 DNA reads TGTGCCAGCAGCTTAGTCATCGGGGTCGGGGTGGCTGAAGCTTTCTTT. Residues: CASSLVIGVGVAEAFF.

The chain carries TRBV30 and TRBJ1-1, with 8 positions matching TRBD1. This CDR3 contains 14 residues. V was clipped by 0 bases and J by 4 bases; unmatched bases: 4. CDR1 is GTSNPN and CDR2 is SVGIG in the germline V gene (reference sequence). The CDR3 sequence is CAWSVRRGPTEAFF. The CDR3 nucleotides read TGTGCCTGGAGTGTACGCAGGGGGCCCACTGAAGCTTTCTTT. The whole variable domain, remainder taken from reference TRBV30 and TRBJ1-1, is SQTIHQWPATLVQPVGSPLSLECTVEGTSNPNLYWYRQAAGRGLQLLFYSVGIGQISSEVPQNLSASRPQDRQFILSSKKLLLSDSGFYLCAWSVRRGPTEAFFGQGTRLTVV.

CDR3 DNA: TGTGCCAGCAGCTTCTCCCGGCTAGCGGGGGTAGAGACCCAGTACTTC. Translating it yields CASSFSRLAGVETQYF. This chain connects TRBV7-2 to TRBJ2-5; 10 nucleotides agree with TRBD2. V lost 3 bases, J lost 4 bases, and 8 bases stayed unmatched. Germline V CDR1 and CDR2: SGHTA, FQGNSA. This CDR3 comprises 16 residues.

Details on this clone: Additional DNA sequences in this sample encode the identical CDR3. The chain carries TRBV4-3 and TRBJ2-3; maybe TRBD1 (5 bases). The CDR3 covers 13 residues. CDR1 and CDR2 from the germline V gene are LGHNA and YSLEER. V lost 1 base, J lost 6 bases, and 8 bases lay in between. The CDR3 nucleotides are TGCGCCAGCAGCCAAGGGGCAGGGGATACGCAGTATTTT. It codes for CASSQGAGDTQYF.

The chain uses TRBV5-1 and TRBJ2-3; no definite D call. Between the trimmed V and J ends, which lost 0 bases and 2 bases, there was a span of 7 bases. The germline V gene has CDR1 SGHRS and CDR2 YFSETQ. There are 14 residues in the CDR3. This CDR3 is CASSLDSPTDTQYF. Here the CDR3 DNA reads TGCGCCAGCAGCTTGGACAGCCCCACAGATACGCAGTATTTT.

This clone was observed a handful of times. This chain uses TRBV6-6 with TRBJ1-1; tentative D call: TRBD1 (6 bases). From germline, CDR1 is MNHNY and CDR2 SVGAGI (reference sequence). V lost 5 bases, J lost 5 bases, and 6 bases lay in between. This CDR3 is built from 11 residues. This chain's CDR3 is CASSTGTEAFF. CDR3 nucleotide sequence: TGTGCCAGCAGTACAGGGACTGAAGCTTTCTTT.